Sequencing of this T cell receptor beta chain was carried out in a study of beta chain features in type 1 diabetes. Study at large: Sorted cells, 107,917,701 in number, were examined across all samples.

Reverse transcribing all isolated RNA meant expressed TCRB transcripts were sequenced. The protocol was immunoSEQ multiplex PCR, while the TCRdb copy is restricted to in-frame clones and leaves out a portion. In the table there are around 200,000 clones, less than 15% of which are singletons. One heparinised draw of blood, averaging about 110 mL, came from each donor. The CDR3 length is 15 residues. Germline CDR1 reads SGHRS; CDR2 reads YFSETQ. J gave up 4 bases and V 4 bases, and 6 bases lay outside the gene matches. The sequencing input was central memory CD4+ T cells from blood. The V gene is TRBV5-1, the J gene TRBJ2-2; 8 bases are shared with TRBD2. The TCR originated in a woman aged 18-30 years in good health. CDR3 sequence: CASSLTSEGTGELFF. DNA of the CDR3: TGCGCCAGCAGCCTGACTAGCGAGGGCACCGGGGAGCTGTTTTTT.